A single sample is the source of the 5 T cell receptor beta chains below, sequenced in a study of blood T cell repertoires in COVID-19. Only in-frame clones appear in the TCRdb table, and some are missing; sequencing was by immunoSEQ multiplex PCR. The sample carries about 230,000 clones, about nine tenths recorded once. What was sequenced was PBMCs or T cells enriched from blood (not recorded which). Source of these receptors: a young man who had recovered from COVID-19.

This chain joins TRBV19 and TRBJ1-2; 9 positions match TRBD1. The CDR3 spans 18 residues. Trimming cost V 2 bases and J 10 bases; bases outside gene matches: 20. CDR1 and CDR2 (germline): LNHDA, SQIVND (reference sequence). The CDR3 DNA reads as TGTGCCAGTAGTATATGGAGGGGACAGGGACTCGTCCTAAAAGTCTACACCTTC. This encodes CASSIWRGQGLVLKVYTF.

The J gene is TRBJ1-2, the V gene TRBV2; D gene ambiguous. Germline lookup yields CDR1 SNHLY and CDR2 FYNNEI. CDR3 length: 14 residues. The V end was cut by 4 bases, the J end by 6 bases, with 15 bases between. The CDR3 DNA sequence: TGTGCCAGCAGTGTAGTCACGGAGAGCAATGGCTACACCTTC. Amino acid sequence: CASSVVTESNGYTF.

Of note for this clone: A junction boundary mismatches the germline segment, possibly from a read error. This sequence joins TRBV7-7 and TRBJ2-7; possible D gene TRBD1, 7 bases. The germline V gene has CDR1 SSHAT and CDR2 FNYEAQ (reference sequence). CDR3 length equals 13 residues. CDR3 bases: TGTGCTAGCAGCCAGGGGGGTGAATACGAGCAGTACTTC. This translates into CASSQGGEYEQYF.

The chain has TRBV5-1 and TRBJ1-6; the D is unclear. From germline, CDR1 is SGHRS and CDR2 YFSETQ. This CDR3 has 15 amino acids. V shed 4 bases and J shed 9 bases, with 17 bases lying between them. The CDR3 DNA reads as TGCGCCAGCAGCCCCGGACTGGGGTCTAGTTCACCCCTCCACTTT. Residues: CASSPGLGSSSPLHF.

CDR3 sequence reads: CASSLYSGGLLGNEQFF. The DNA of the CDR3 is TGCGCCAGCAGCTTGTATAGCGGGGGGTTACTCGGAAATGAGCAGTTCTTC. The chain is built from TRBV5-1 and TRBJ2-1; 10 bases align to TRBD2. The junction had 11 bases not matched to a gene; V was cut back by 1 base and J by 7 bases. Germline V CDR1 and CDR2: SGHRS, YFSETQ. This CDR3 is built from 17 residues.